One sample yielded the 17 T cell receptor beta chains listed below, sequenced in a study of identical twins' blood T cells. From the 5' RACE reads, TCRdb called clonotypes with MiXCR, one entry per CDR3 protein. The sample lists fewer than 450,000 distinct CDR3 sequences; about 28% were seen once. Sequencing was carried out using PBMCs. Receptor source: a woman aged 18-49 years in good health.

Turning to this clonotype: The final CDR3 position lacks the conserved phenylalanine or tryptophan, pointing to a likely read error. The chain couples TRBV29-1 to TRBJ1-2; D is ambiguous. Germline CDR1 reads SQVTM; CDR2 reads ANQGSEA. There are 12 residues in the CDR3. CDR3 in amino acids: CSISAGLYGYTL. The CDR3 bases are TGCAGTATATCGGCCGGCCTATATGGCTACACCTTA.

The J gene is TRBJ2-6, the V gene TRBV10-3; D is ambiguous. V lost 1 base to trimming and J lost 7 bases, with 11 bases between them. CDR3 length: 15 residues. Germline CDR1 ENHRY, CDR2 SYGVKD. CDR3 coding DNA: TGTGCCATCAGTGAGTTAGGTGTTAGTGCCAACGTCCTGACTTTC. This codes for CAISELGVSANVLTF.

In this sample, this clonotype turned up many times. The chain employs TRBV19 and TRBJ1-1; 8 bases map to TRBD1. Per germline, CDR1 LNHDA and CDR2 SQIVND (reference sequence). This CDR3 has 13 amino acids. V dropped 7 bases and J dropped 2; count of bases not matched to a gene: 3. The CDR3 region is CASKQGANTEAFF. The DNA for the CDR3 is TGTGCCAGTAAGCAGGGGGCCAACACTGAAGCTTTCTTT.

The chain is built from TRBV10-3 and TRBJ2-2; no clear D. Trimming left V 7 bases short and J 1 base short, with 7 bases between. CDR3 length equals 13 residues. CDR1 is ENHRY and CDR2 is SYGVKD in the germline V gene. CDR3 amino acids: CAITAGNTGELFF. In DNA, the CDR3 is TGTGCCATCACGGCAGGGAACACCGGGGAGCTGTTTTTT.

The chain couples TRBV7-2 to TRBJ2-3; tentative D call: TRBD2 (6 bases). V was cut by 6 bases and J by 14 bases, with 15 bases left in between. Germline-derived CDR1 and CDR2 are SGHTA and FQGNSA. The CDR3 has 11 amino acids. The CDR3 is CASSSLGGRYF. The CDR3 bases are TGTGCCAGCAGTTCATTGGGGGGTCGGTATTTT.

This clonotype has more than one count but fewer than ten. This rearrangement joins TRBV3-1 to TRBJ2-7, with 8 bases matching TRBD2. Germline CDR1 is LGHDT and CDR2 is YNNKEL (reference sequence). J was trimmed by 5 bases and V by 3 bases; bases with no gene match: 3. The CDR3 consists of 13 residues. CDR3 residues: CASSHGTRNEQYF. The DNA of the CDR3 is TGTGCCAGCAGCCACGGGACTAGAAACGAGCAGTACTTC.

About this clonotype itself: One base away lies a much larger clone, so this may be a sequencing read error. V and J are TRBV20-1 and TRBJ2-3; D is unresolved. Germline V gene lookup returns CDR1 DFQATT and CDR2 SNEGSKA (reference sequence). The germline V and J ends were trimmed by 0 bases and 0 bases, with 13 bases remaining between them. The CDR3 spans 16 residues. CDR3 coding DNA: TGCAGTGCTAGAGATGGGTGGGTGAGGAGCACAGATACGCAGTATTTT. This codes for CSARDGWVRSTDTQYF.

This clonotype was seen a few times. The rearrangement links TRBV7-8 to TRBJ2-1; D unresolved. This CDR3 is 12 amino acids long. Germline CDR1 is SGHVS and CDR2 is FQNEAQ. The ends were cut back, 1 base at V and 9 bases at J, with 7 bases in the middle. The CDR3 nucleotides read TGTGCCAGCAGCTTAGACCGGGCTGAGCAGTTCTTC. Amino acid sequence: CASSLDRAEQFF.

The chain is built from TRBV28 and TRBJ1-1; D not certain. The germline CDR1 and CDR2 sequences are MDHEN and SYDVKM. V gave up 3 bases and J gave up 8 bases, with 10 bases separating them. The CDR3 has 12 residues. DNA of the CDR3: TGTGCCAGCAGTTTGTTAAGGACCGAAGCTTTCTTT. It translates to CASSLLRTEAFF.

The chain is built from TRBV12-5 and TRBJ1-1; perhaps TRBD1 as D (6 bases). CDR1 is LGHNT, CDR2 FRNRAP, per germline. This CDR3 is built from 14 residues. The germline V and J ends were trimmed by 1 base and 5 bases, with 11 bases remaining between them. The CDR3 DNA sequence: TGTGCTAGTGGTTTGGGGACAGCAAGGACTGAAGCTTTCTTT. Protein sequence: CASGLGTARTEAFF.

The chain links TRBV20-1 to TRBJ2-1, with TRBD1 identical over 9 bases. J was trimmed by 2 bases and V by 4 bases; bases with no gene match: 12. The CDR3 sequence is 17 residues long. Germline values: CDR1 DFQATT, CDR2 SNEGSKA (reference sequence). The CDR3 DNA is TGCAGTGCTAATTCCGTATCGGGACAGGGCCCCTACAATGAGCAGTTCTTC. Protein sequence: CSANSVSGQGPYNEQFF.

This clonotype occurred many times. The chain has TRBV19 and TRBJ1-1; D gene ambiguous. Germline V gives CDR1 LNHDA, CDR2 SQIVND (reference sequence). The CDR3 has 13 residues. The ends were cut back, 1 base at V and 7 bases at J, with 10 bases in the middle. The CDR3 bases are TGTGCCAGTAGTATAGGCGTAGCCTTTGAAGCTTTCTTT. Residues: CASSIGVAFEAFF.

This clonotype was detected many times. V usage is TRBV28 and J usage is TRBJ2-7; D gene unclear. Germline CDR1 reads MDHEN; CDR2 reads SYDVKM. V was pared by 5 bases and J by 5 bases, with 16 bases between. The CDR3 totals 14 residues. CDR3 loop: CASSTLMSGHEQYF. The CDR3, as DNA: TGTGCCAGCAGTACCCTCATGTCGGGCCACGAGCAGTACTTC.

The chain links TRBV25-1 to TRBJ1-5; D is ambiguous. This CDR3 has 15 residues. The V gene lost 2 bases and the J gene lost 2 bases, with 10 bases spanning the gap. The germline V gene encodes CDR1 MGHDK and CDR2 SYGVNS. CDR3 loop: CASSEKGWGNQPQHF. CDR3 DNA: TGTGCCAGCAGTGAAAAAGGGTGGGGCAATCAGCCCCAGCATTTT. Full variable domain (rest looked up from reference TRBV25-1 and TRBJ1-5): EADIYQTPRYLVIGTGKKITLECSQTMGHDKMYWYQQDPGMELHLIHYSYGVNSTEKGDLSSESTVSRIRTEHFPLTLESARPSHTSQYLCASSEKGWGNQPQHFGDGTRLSIL.

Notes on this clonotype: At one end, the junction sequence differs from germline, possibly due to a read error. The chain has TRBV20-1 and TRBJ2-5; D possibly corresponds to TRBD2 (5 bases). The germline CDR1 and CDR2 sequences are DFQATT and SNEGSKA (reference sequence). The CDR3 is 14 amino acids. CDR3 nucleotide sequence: TGCAGTGCTAGACTAGCACCAAACCAGGAGACCCAGTACTTC. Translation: CSARLAPNQETQYF.

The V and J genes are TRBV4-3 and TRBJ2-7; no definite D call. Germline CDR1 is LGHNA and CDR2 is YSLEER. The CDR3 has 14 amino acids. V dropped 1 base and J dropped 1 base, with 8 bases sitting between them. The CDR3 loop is CASSQGWASYEQYF. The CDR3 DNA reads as TGCGCCAGCAGCCAAGGTTGGGCGTCCTACGAGCAGTACTTC.

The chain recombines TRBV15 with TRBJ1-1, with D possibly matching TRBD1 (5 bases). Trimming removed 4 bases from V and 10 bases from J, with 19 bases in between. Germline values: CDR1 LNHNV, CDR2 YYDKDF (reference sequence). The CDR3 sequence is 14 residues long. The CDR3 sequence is CATSTTPRDSGAFF. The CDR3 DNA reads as TGTGCCACCAGCACTACTCCGAGAGACAGCGGAGCTTTCTTT.